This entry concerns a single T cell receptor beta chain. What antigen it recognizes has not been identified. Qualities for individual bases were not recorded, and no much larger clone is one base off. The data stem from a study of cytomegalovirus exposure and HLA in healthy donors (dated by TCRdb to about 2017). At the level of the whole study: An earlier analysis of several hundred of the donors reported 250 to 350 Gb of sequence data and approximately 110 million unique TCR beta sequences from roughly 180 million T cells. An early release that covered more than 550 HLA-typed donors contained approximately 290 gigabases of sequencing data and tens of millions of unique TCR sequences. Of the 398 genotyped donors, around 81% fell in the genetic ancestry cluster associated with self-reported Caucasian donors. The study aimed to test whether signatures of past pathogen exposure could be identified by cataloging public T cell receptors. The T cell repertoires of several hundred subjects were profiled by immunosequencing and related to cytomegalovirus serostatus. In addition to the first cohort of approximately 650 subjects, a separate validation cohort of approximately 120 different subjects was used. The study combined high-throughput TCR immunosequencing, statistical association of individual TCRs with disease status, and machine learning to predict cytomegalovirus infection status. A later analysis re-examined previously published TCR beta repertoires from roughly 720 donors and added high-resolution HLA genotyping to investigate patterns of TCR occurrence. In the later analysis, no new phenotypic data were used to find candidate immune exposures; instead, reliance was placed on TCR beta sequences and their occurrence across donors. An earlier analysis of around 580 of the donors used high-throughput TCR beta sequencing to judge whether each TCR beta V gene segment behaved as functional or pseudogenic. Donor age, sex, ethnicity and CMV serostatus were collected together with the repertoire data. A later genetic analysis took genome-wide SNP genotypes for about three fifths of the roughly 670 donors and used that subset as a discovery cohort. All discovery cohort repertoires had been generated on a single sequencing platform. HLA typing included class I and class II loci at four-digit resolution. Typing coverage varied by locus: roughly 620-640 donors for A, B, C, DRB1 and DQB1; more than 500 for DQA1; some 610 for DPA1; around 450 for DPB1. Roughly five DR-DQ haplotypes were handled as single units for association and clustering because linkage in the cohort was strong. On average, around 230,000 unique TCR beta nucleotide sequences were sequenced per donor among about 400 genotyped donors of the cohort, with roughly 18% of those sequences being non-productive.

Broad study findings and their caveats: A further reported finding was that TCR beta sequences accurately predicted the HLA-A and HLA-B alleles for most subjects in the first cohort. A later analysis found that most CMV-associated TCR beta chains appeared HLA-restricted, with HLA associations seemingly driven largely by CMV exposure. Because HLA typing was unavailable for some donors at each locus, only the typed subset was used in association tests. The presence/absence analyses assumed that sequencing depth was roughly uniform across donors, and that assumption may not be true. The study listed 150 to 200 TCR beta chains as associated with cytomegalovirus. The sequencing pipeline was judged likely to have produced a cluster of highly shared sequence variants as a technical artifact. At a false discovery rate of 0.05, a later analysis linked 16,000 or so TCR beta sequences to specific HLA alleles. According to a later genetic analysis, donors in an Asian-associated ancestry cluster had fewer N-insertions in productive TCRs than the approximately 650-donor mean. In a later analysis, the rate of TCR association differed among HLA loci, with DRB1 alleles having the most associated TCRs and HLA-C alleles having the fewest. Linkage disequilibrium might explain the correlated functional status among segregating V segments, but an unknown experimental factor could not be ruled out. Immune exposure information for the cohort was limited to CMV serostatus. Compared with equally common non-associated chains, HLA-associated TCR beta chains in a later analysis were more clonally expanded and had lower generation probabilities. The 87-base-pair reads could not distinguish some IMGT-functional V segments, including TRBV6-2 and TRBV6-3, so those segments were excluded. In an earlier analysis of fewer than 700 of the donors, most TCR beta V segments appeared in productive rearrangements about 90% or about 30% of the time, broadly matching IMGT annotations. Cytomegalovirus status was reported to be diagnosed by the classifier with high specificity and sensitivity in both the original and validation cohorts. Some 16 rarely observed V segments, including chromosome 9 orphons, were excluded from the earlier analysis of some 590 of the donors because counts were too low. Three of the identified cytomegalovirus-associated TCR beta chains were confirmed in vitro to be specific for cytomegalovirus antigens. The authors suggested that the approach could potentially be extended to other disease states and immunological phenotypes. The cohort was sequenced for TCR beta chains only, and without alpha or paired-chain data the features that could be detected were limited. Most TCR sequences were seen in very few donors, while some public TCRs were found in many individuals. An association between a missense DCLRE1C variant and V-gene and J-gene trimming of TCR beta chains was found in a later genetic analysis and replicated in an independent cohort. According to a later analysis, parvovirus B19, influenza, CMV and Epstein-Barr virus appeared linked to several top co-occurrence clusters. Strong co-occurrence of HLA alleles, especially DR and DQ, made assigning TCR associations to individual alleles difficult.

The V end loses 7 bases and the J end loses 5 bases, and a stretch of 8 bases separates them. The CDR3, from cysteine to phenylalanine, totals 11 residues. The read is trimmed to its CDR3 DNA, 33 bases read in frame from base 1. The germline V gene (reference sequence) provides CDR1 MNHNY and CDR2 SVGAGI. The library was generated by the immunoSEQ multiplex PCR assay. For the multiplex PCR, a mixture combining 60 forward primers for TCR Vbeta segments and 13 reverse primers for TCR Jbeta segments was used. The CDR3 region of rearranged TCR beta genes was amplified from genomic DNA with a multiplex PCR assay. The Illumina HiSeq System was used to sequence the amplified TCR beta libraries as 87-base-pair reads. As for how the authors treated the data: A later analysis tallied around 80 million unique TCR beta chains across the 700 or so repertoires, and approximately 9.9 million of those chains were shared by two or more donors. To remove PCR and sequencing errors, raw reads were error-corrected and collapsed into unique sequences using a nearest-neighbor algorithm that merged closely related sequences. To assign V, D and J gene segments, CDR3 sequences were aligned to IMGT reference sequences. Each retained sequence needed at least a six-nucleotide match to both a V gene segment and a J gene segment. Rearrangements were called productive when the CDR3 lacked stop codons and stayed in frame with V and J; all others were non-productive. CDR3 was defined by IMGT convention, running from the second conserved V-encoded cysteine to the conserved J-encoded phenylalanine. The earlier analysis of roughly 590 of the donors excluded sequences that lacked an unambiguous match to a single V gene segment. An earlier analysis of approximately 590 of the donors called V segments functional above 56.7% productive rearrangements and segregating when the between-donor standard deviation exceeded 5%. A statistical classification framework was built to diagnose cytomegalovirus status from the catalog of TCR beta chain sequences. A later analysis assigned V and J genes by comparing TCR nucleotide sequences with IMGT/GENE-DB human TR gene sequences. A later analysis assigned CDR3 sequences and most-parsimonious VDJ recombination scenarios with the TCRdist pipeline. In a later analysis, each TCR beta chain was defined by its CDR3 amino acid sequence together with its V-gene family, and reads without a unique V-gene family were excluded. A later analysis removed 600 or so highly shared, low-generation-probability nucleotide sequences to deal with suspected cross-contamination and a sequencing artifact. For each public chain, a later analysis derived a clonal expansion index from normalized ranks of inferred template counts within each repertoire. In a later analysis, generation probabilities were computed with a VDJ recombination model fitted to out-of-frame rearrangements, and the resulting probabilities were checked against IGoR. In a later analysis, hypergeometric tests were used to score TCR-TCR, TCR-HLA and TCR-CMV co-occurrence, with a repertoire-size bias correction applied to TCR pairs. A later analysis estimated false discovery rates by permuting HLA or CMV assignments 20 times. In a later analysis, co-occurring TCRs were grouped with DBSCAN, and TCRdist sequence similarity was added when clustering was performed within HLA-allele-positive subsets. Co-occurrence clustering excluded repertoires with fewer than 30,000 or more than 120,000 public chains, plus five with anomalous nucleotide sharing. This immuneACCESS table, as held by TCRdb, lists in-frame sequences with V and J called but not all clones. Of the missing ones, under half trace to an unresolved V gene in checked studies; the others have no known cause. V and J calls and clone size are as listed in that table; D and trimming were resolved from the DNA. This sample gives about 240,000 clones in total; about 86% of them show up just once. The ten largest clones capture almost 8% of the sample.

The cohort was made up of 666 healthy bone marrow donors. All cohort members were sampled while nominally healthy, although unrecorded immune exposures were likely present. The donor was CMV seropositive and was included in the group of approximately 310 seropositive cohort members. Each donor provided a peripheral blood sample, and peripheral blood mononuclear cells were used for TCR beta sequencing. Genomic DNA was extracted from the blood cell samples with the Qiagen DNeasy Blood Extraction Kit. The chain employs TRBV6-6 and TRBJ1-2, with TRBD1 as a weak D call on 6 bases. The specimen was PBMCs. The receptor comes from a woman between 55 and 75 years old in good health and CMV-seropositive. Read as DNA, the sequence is TGTGCCAGCATCACAGGGTATGGCTACACCTTC. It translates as CASITGYGYTF.